The 3 T cell receptor beta chains below come from one sample, sequenced in a study of radiation and T cells in renal cell carcinoma. Noted time point: baseline pretreatment blood. Described treatment: 15 Gy SBRT to primary tumor, nephrectomy 4 weeks later. Libraries were prepared by immunoSEQ multiplex PCR; TCRdb keeps only in-frame clonotypes and omits some of them. The sample has about 160,000 clones; 88% are singletons. The sequenced sample was blood, obtained from a patient whose treatment included radiotherapy and nephrectomy. The receptors were sampled from a woman aged 70-85 years with renal cell carcinoma.

The CDR3 region is CASTWGVDAGELFF. In DNA, the CDR3 is TGTGCCAGCACCTGGGGGGTCGACGCCGGGGAGCTGTTTTTT. This rearrangement joins TRBV27 to TRBJ2-2; TRBD2 might be the D (6 bases). V lost 7 bases and J lost 6, with 15 bases in between. This CDR3 region has 14 residues. Per germline, CDR1 MNHEY and CDR2 SMNVEV (reference sequence).

The CDR3: CASSQEGGGTDTQYF. The CDR3 DNA sequence: TGCGCCAGCAGCCAAGAAGGAGGGGGCACAGATACGCAGTATTTT. The V and J genes are TRBV4-1 and TRBJ2-3; possibly TRBD2 for D (6 bases). Per the germline V gene, CDR1 is MGHRA and CDR2 is YSYEKL. Trimming took off 0 bases at V and 1 base at J, with 8 bases between the two ends. The CDR3 has 15 residues.

This chain joins TRBV5-1 and TRBJ2-6, with no clear D. V was pared by 0 bases and J by 4 bases, with 11 bases between. The germline V gene has CDR1 SGHRS and CDR2 YFSETQ. This CDR3 has 16 amino acids. DNA of the CDR3: TGCGCCAGCAGCTTGGAGGTTCTTTTAGGGGCCAACGTCCTGACTTTC. Residues: CASSLEVLLGANVLTF.